These 23 T cell receptor beta chains share one sample of origin, sequenced in a study of spatial heterogeneity in lung cancer. TCRdb redid the calling of the 5' RACE reads with MiXCR, one entry per CDR3 protein. The sample lists 2,500 to 3,000 distinct CDR3 sequences, around 14% occurring once. The time point here: sample taken at primary tumor resection. Whole RNA obtained from tumor, nontumor lung or frozen PBMC underwent sequencing without sorting. This sample comprised PBMCs, obtained at surgery. The receptor source for this set is a male donor with early-stage non-small cell lung cancer.

The chain employs TRBV2 and TRBJ2-5; 7 bases agree with TRBD2. Trimming at V came to 3 bases and at J to 4 bases, leaving 5 bases not matched to a gene. In germline, CDR1 is SNHLY, CDR2 FYNNEI. The CDR3 loop spans 14 amino acids. CDR3 sequence reads: CASSETTSIETQYF. CDR3 nucleotide sequence: TGTGCCAGCAGTGAGACGACTAGCATAGAGACCCAGTACTTC.

By proportion, this clonotype is large (0.1 to 1%). This sequence joins TRBV20-1 and TRBJ2-2, with TRBD2 identical over 9 bases. V trimming: 3 bases; J trimming: 2 bases; junction bases outside the gene matches: 4. This CDR3 has 15 amino acids. Germline lookup yields CDR1 DFQATT and CDR2 SNEGSKA (reference sequence). This chain's CDR3 is CSASGLAGNTGELFF. The DNA of the CDR3 is TGCAGTGCTAGTGGTCTAGCGGGAAACACCGGGGAGCTGTTTTTT.

The chain employs TRBV20-1 and TRBJ2-2; D remains unclear. CDR1 is DFQATT and CDR2 is SNEGSKA in the germline V gene (reference sequence). V lost 0 bases, J lost 4 bases, and 12 bases lay in between. The CDR3 totals 15 residues. For the CDR3, the DNA is TGCAGTGCTAGAGATGTCGGCGGCGGCACCGGGGAGCTGTTTTTT. Amino acid sequence: CSARDVGGGTGELFF.

By sample share, this clonotype is medium-sized (0.01 to 0.1%). V is TRBV20-1 and J is TRBJ1-1; no clear D. V was cut by 5 bases and J by 0 bases, with 13 bases left in between. The germline V gene has CDR1 DFQATT and CDR2 SNEGSKA (reference sequence). This CDR3 contains 14 residues. CDR3 in amino acids: CSAFKPRVNTEAFF. The CDR3 nucleotides read TGCAGTGCTTTTAAGCCCCGGGTGAACACTGAAGCTTTCTTT.

The sample holds many counts of this clonotype. The chain links TRBV23-1 to TRBJ2-5; D is ambiguous. TRBV23-1 counts as an open reading frame of uncertain function. CDR3 length: 15 amino acids. Trimming took 6 bases from V and 0 from J, leaving 14 bases between them. The CDR3 region is CASRWDLEYQETQYF. The CDR3 DNA sequence: TGCGCCAGCAGGTGGGATTTGGAGTACCAAGAGACCCAGTACTTC.

This clonotype was detected ten times or more. The rearrangement links TRBV9 to TRBJ2-2; 16 bases match TRBD2. V lost 3 bases to trimming and J lost 6 bases; unmatched junction nucleotides: 2. The CDR3 is 16 residues long. Germline lookup yields CDR1 SGDLS and CDR2 YYNGEE. The CDR3 nucleotides are TGTGCCAGCAGCGGGGGACTAGCGGGAGGGCCCGGGGAGCTGTTTTTT. Encoded protein: CASSGGLAGGPGELFF.

This clonotype was seen at least ten times. The chain is built from TRBV5-1 and TRBJ2-1, with 8 bases that match TRBD1. The germline gives CDR1 SGHRS, CDR2 YFSETQ. The CDR3 sequence is 14 residues long. V shed 4 bases, J shed 5 bases, and the junction held 5 bases outside the gene matches. CDR3 nucleotides: TGCGCCAGCAGCACAGGACAGGGTAACAATGAGCAGTTCTTC. Residues: CASSTGQGNNEQFF.

The V call is TRBV23-1, the J call TRBJ1-4; 7 positions match TRBD1. Being an ORF, TRBV23-1 has a function that is uncertain. With 0 bases clipped from V and 6 bases from J, the junction kept 10 bases outside the gene matches. The CDR3 consists of 17 residues. The CDR3 protein is CASSQSSRTGGDEKLFF. The CDR3 DNA reads TGCGCCAGCAGTCAATCTTCCCGGACAGGAGGGGATGAAAAACTGTTTTTT.

This clonotype is judged medium-sized. V gene TRBV23-1 combines with J gene TRBJ2-3; a possible D gene is TRBD1 (5 bases). TRBV23-1 is reported as an ORF; its role is uncertain. The CDR3 consists of 14 residues. Deletions cut 7 bases from V and 4 bases from J, with 15 bases between. This chain's CDR3 is CASIPTAGPDTQYF. The CDR3 bases are TGCGCCAGCATTCCCACGGCAGGGCCAGATACGCAGTATTTT.

This chain uses TRBV18 with TRBJ2-5, with TRBD2 identical over 8 bases. CDR1 KGHSH and CDR2 LQKENI come from the germline V gene. The CDR3 contains 13 residues. The V gene end was trimmed by 6 bases and the J gene end by 4 bases; junction bases not matched to a gene: 4. Here the CDR3 reads CASSTGLGETQYF. CDR3 nucleotides: TGTGCCAGCTCGACGGGACTAGGAGAGACCCAGTACTTC.

In its sample, this clonotype was seen many times. This chain's CDR3 is CSVLDRDPSMTLQETQYF. In nucleotides, the CDR3 is TGCAGCGTCCTGGACAGGGACCCTTCCATGACTCTCCAAGAGACCCAGTACTTC. The chain links TRBV29-1 to TRBJ2-5, with TRBD1 matching 8 bases. Trimming removed 6 bases from V and 1 base from J; junction bases left unmatched: 19. This CDR3 is 18 amino acids long. Per the germline V gene, CDR1 is SQVTM and CDR2 is ANQGSEA.

This clonotype was seen ten or more times. The chain uses TRBV6-6 and TRBJ1-6, with a tentative D call TRBD1 (5 bases). This CDR3 is built from 15 residues. V lost 5 bases and J 0 bases, leaving 8 bases between the germline ends. Germline V lookup: CDR1 MNHNY, CDR2 SVGAGI (reference sequence). The CDR3 region is CASSRGSSYNSPLHF. CDR3 coding DNA: TGTGCCAGCAGTCGGGGGAGCTCCTATAATTCACCCCTCCACTTT.

Many counts were recorded for this clonotype. The chain combines TRBV2 with TRBJ2-1, with TRBD2 matching over 10 bases. Trimming cost V 1 base and J 4 bases; bases outside gene matches: 4. Germline CDR1 SNHLY, CDR2 FYNNEI. The CDR3 is 16 residues long. The CDR3 protein is CASSEEAGGRYNEQFF. As DNA, the CDR3 is TGTGCCAGCAGTGAAGAAGCGGGGGGGCGGTACAATGAGCAGTTCTTC.

This clonotype appeared many times. This chain connects TRBV7-2 to TRBJ2-2; D tentatively fits TRBD1 or TRBD2 (6 bases each). The CDR3 runs to 18 residues. CDR1 SGHTA and CDR2 FQGNSA come from the germline V gene. The V end was cut by 5 bases, the J end by 5 bases, with 24 bases between. The CDR3 nucleotides read TGTGCCAGCAGCACAGGGACTTCATCCCTGAGAAAAACCGGGGAGCTGTTTTTT. This encodes CASSTGTSSLRKTGELFF.

By frequency in the sample, this clonotype is medium-sized. This chain links TRBV19 with TRBJ2-2; tentatively, D is TRBD1 (5 bases). The germline CDR1 and CDR2 sequences are LNHDA and SQIVND (reference sequence). The CDR3 consists of 13 residues. Deletions cut 7 bases from V and 0 bases from J, with 6 bases between. The CDR3 nucleotides read TGTGCCAGTAAACAGGCGAACACCGGGGAGCTGTTTTTT. Amino acid sequence: CASKQANTGELFF.

The rearrangement links TRBV7-9 to TRBJ2-4; D ambiguous. V dropped 0 bases and J dropped 5 bases, with 2 bases sitting between them. Germline lookup yields CDR1 SEHNR and CDR2 FQNEAQ (reference sequence). This CDR3 region has 12 residues. Written as DNA, the CDR3 is TGTGCCAGCAGCTTAGCGGAAAACATTCAGTACTTC. Residues: CASSLAENIQYF.

This clonotype is labeled medium-sized. This rearrangement joins TRBV20-1 to TRBJ2-1, with 9 bases matching TRBD1. Germline values: CDR1 DFQATT, CDR2 SNEGSKA (reference sequence). The CDR3 extends over 15 amino acids. The J segment lost 7 bases and the V segment lost 3 bases, leaving 10 bases of the junction unmatched. CDR3 sequence (DNA): TGCAGTGCTAGTATAGGGACAGGGTCGGAGAATGAGCAGTTCTTC. Translating gives CSASIGTGSENEQFF.

In this sample, this clonotype turned up many times. The chain uses TRBV6-1 and TRBJ1-4; a weak D match, TRBD1 (6 bases). V was shortened by 1 base and J by 3 bases, with 6 bases between the two germline ends. The CDR3 is made up of 14 amino acids. In germline, CDR1 is MNHNS, CDR2 SASEGT. The CDR3 bases are TGTGCCAGCAGTGAAGGGACAGCTAATGAAAAACTGTTTTTT. Its protein is CASSEGTANEKLFF.

In its sample, this clonotype was seen many times. The chain has TRBV6-2 or TRBV6-3 and TRBJ2-7; D ambiguous. The V end was cut by 1 base, the J end by 5 bases, with 3 bases between. The CDR3 spans 11 residues. Germline V CDR1 and CDR2: MNHEY, SVGEGT. The CDR3, as DNA: TGTGCCAGCAGTTACTTTGACGAGCAGTACTTC. It translates to CASSYFDEQYF.

This clonotype appeared many times. The chain is built from TRBV7-8 and TRBJ2-1; no clear D gene. With 0 bases removed from V and 6 bases from J, the gap between germline ends came to 6 bases. This CDR3 has 13 amino acids. CDR1 is SGHVS and CDR2 is FQNEAQ in the germline V gene. The CDR3 DNA follows: TGTGCCAGCAGCTTAGCTCCGATCAATGAGCAGTTCTTC. Amino acids: CASSLAPINEQFF.

This clonotype was observed many times. The chain employs TRBV7-2 and TRBJ2-1; 11 bases agree with TRBD1. The ends lost 4 bases at V and 7 bases at J; junction bases unmatched: 6. Germline-derived CDR1 and CDR2 are SGHTA and FQGNSA. There are 15 residues in the CDR3. DNA of the CDR3: TGTGCCAGCAGCTGGCGCCGGGACAGGGGGAATGAGCAGTTCTTC. Amino acids: CASSWRRDRGNEQFF.

This clonotype was observed many times. The chain links TRBV5-6 to TRBJ2-2, with TRBD2 matching over 12 bases. With V trimmed by 1 base and J by 7 bases, 8 bases remained unmatched. The CDR3 covers 17 residues. Germline CDR1 SGHDT, CDR2 YYEEEE. The CDR3 protein is CASSLRLAGGPIGELFF. DNA of the CDR3: TGTGCCAGCAGCTTGAGGCTAGCGGGGGGGCCCATCGGGGAGCTGTTTTTT.

In its sample, this clonotype ranks as large (0.1 to 1%). The J gene is TRBJ2-7, the V gene TRBV2, with D perhaps TRBD1 (5 bases). This CDR3 comprises 12 residues. Trimming removed 7 bases from V and 3 bases from J, with 10 bases in between. CDR1 is SNHLY and CDR2 is FYNNEI in the germline V gene. The CDR3 DNA sequence: TGTGCCAGCACGCGGACACTCTACGAGCAGTACTTC. Its protein product is CASTRTLYEQYF.